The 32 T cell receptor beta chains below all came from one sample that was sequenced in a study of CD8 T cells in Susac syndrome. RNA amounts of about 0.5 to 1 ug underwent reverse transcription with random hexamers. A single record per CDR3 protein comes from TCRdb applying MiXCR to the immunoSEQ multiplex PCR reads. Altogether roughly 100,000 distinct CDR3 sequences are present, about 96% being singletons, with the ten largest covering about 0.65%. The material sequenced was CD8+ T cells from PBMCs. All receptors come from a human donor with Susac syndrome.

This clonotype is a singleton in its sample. In DNA, the CDR3 is TGTGCCAGCAGCGTGTCCCAGTCTAACTATGGCTACACCTTC. Translation: CASSVSQSNYGYTF. The gene calls are TRBV9 and TRBJ1-2; no definite D call. Trimming shortened V by 2 bases and J by 0 bases, and 8 bases separated the two germline ends. The CDR3 sequence is 14 residues long. Germline assignment: CDR1 SGDLS and CDR2 YYNGEE. The whole variable domain, filled in from reference TRBV9 and TRBJ1-2, reads DSGVTQTPKHLITATGQRVTLRCSPRSGDLSVYWYQQSLDQGLQFLIQYYNGEERAKGNILERFSAQQFPDLHSELNLSSLELGDSALYFCASSVSQSNYGYTFGSGTRLTVV.

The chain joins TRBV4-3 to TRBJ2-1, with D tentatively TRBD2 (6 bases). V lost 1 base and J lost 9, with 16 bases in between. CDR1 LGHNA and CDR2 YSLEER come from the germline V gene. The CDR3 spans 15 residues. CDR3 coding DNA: TGCGCCAGCAGCCAAGCAGGGACTGGCGTCGGTGAGCAGTTCTTC. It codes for CASSQAGTGVGEQFF.

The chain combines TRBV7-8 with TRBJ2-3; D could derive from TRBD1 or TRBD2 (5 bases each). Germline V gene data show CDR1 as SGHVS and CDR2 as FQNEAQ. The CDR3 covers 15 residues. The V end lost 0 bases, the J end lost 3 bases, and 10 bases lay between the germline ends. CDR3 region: CASSLAGPGTDTQYF. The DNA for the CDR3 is TGTGCCAGCAGCTTAGCGGGACCGGGAACAGATACGCAGTATTTT.

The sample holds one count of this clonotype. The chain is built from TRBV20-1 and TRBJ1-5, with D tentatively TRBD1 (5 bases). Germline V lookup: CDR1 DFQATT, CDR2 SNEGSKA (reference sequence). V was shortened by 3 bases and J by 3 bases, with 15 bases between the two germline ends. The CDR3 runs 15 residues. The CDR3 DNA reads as TGCAGTGCTAGGTTCCCCGGGGCCAACAATCAGCCCCAGCATTTT. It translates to CSARFPGANNQPQHF.

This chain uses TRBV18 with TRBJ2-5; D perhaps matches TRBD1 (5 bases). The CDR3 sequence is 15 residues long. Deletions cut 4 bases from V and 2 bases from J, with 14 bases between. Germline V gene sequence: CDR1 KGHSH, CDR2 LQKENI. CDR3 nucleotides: TGTGCCAGCTCACTCGCTAGGGGAAAACAAGAGACCCAGTACTTC. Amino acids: CASSLARGKQETQYF.

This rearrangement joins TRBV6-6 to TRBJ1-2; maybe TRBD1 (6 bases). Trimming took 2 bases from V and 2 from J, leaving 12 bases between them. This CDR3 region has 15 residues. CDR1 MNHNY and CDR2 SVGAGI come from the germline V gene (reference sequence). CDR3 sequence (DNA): TGTGCCAGCAGTTACGTGGGGCAGGGGAACTATGGCTACACCTTC. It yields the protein CASSYVGQGNYGYTF.

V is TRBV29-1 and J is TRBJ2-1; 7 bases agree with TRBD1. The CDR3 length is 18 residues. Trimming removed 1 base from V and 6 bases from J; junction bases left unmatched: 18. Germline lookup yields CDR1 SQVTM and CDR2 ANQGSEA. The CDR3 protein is CSVEAYSARGGISNEQFF. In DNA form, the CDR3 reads TGCAGCGTTGAAGCCTACTCGGCGCGAGGGGGCATCTCCAATGAGCAGTTCTTC.

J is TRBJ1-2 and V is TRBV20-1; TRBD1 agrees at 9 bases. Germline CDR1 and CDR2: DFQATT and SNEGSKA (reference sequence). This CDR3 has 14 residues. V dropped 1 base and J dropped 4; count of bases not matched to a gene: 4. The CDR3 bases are TGCAGTGCTAGAGTTCAACAGGGGGCCTATGGCTACACCTTC. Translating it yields CSARVQQGAYGYTF.

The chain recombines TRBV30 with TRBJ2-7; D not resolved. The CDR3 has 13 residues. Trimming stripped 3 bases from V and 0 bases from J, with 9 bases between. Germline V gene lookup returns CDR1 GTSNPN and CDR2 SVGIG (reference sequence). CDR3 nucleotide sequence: TGTGCCTGGAGCTCAGACATCTCCTACGAGCAGTACTTC. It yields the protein CAWSSDISYEQYF.

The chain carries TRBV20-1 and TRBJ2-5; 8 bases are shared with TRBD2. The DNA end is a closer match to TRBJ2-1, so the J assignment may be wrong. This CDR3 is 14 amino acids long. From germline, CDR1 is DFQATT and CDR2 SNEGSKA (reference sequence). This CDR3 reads CSARTRLAGREQFF. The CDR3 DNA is TGCAGTGCTAGAACGCGCCTAGCGGGTAGGGAGCAGTTCTTC.

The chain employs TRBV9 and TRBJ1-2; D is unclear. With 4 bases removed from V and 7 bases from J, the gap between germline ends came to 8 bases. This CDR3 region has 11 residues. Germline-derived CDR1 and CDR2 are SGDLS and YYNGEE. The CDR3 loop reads CASSSAIGYTF. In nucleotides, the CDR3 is TGTGCCAGCAGCTCCGCCATTGGCTACACCTTC.

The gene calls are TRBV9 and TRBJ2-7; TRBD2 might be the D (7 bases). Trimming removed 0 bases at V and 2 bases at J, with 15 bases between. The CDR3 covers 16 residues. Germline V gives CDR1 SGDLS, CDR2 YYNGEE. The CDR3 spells CASSVDRGAVPYEQYF. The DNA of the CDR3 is TGTGCCAGCAGCGTAGATCGGGGGGCTGTGCCCTACGAGCAGTACTTC.

CDR3 sequence: CSVDWQGADTQYF. The CDR3 bases are TGCAGTGTTGACTGGCAGGGAGCAGATACGCAGTATTTT. The chain links TRBV20-1 to TRBJ2-3; D tentatively fits TRBD1 or TRBD2 (5 bases each). The germline gives CDR1 DFQATT, CDR2 SNEGSKA (reference sequence). The CDR3 is 13 residues long. Trimming stripped 7 bases from V and 4 bases from J, with 15 bases between.

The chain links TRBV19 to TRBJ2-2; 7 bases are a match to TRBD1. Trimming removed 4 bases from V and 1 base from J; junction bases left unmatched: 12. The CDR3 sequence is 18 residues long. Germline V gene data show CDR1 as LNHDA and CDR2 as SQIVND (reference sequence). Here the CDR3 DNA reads TGTGCCAGTAGTACCCCCCCCGACAGGGTCGAGAACACCGGGGAGCTGTTTTTT. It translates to CASSTPPDRVENTGELFF.

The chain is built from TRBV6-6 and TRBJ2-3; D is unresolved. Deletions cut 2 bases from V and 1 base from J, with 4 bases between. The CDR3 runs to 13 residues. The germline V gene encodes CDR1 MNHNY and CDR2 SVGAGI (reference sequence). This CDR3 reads CASSYPGTDTQYF. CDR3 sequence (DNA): TGTGCCAGCAGTTACCCAGGCACAGATACGCAGTATTTT.

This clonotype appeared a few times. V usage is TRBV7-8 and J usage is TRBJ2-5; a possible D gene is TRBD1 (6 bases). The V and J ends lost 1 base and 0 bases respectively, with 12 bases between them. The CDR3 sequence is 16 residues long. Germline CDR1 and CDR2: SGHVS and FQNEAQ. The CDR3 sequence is CASSLGGGGHQETQYF. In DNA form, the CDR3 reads TGTGCCAGCAGCTTAGGAGGTGGGGGCCACCAAGAGACCCAGTACTTC.

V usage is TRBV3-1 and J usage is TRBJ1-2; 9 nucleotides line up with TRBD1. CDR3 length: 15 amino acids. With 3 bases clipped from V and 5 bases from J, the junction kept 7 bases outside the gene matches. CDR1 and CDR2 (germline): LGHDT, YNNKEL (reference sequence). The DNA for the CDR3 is TGTGCCAGCAGCCAGCGTAGGGGACAGGGTTATGGCTACACCTTC. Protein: CASSQRRGQGYGYTF.

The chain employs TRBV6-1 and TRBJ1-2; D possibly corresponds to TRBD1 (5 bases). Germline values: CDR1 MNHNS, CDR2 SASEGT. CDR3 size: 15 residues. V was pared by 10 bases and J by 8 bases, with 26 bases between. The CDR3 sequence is CAILGQAVREVGYTF. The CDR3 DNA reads TGTGCCATTCTTGGGCAGGCAGTCAGGGAGGTCGGCTACACCTTC.

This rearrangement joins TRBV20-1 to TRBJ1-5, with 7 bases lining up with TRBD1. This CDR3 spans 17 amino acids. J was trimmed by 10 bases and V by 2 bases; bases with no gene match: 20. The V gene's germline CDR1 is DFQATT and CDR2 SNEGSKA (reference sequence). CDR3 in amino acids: CSARPVGTVGYPAPQHF. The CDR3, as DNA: TGCAGTGCTAGACCAGTCGGGACAGTTGGTTATCCGGCACCCCAGCATTTT.

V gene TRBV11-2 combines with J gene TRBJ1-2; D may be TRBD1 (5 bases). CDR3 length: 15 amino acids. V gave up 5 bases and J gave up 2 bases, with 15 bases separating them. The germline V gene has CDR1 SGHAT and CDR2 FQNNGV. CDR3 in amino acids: CASSPRGAGNYGYTF. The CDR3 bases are TGTGCCAGCAGCCCCCGGGGCGCGGGAAACTATGGCTACACCTTC.

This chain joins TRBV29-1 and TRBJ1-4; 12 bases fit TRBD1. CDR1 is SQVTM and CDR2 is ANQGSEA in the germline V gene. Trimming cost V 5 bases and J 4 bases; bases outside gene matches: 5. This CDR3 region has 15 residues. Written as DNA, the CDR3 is TGCAGCGTTTCCGGGACAGGGGGCGATAATGAAAAACTGTTTTTT. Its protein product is CSVSGTGGDNEKLFF.

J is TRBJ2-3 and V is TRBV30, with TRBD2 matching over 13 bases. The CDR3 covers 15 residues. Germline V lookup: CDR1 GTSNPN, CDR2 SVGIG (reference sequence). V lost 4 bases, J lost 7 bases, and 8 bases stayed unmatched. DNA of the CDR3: TGTGCCTGGACCTTACGGGGACTAGCGGGAAATACGCAGTATTTT. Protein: CAWTLRGLAGNTQYF.

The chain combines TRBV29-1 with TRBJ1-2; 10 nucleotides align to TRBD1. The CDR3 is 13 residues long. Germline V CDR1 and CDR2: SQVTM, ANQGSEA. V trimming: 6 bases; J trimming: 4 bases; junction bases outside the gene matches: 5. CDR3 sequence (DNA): TGCAGCGTCTGGACAGGGGGAGGCTATGGCTACACCTTC. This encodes CSVWTGGGYGYTF. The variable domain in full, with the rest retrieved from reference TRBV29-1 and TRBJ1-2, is SAVISQKPSRDICQRGTSLTIQCQVDSQVTMMFWYRQQPGQSLTLIATANQGSEATYESGFVIDKFPISRPNLTFSTLTVSNMSPEDSSIYLCSVWTGGGYGYTFGSGTRLTVV.

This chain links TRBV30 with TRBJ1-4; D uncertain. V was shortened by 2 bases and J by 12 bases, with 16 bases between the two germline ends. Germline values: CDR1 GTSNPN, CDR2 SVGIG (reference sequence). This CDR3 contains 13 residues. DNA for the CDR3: TGTGCCTGGAGTTTATTAGGGCGGGCAGAACTGTTTTTT. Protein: CAWSLLGRAELFF. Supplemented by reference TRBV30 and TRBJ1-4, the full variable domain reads SQTIHQWPATLVQPVGSPLSLECTVEGTSNPNLYWYRQAAGRGLQLLFYSVGIGQISSEVPQNLSASRPQDRQFILSSKKLLLSDSGFYLCAWSLLGRAELFFGSGTQLSVL.

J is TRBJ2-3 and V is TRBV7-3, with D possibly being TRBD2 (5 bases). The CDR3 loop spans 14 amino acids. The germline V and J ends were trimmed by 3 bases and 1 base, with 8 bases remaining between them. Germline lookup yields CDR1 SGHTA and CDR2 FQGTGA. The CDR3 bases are TGTGCCAGCAGCTTCAGCGGAGGCACAGATACGCAGTATTTT. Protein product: CASSFSGGTDTQYF. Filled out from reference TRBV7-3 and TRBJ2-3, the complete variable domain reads GAGVSQTPSNKVTEKGKYVELRCDPISGHTALYWYRQSLGQGPEFLIYFQGTGAADDSGLPNDRFFAVRPEGSVSTLKIQRTERGDSAVYLCASSFSGGTDTQYFGPGTRLTVL.

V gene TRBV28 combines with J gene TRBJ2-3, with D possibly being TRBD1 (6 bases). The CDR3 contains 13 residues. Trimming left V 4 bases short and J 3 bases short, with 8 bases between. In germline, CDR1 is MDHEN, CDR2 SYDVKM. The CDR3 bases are TGTGCCAGCAGTTCCACAGGGACAGATACGCAGTATTTT. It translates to CASSSTGTDTQYF.

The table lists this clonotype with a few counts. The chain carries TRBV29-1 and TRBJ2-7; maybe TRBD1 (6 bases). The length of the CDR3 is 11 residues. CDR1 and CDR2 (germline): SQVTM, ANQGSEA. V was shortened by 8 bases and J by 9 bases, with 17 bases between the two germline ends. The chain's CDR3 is CSTQRGTRQYF. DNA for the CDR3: TGCAGCACTCAGAGGGGGACACGGCAGTACTTC.

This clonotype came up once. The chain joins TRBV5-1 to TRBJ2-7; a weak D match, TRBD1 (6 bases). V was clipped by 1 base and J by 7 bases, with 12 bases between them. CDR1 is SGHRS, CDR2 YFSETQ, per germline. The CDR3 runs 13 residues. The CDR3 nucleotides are TGCGCCAGCAGCTTGTATGGGGGCGGTGAGCAGTACTTC. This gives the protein CASSLYGGGEQYF. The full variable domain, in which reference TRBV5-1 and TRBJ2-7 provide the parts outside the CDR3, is KAGVTQTPRYLIKTRGQQVTLSCSPISGHRSVSWYQQTPGQGLQFLFEYFSETQRNKGNFPGRFSGRQFSNSRSEMNVSTLELGDSALYLCASSLYGGGEQYFGPGTRLTVT.

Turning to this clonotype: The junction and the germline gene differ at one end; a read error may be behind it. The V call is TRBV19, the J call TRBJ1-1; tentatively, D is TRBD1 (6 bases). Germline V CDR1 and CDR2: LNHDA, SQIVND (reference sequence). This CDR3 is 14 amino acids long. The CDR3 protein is CASSKPQGNSEAFF. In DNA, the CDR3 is TGTGCCAGTAGTAAACCCCAGGGGAACTCTGAAGCTTTCTTT.

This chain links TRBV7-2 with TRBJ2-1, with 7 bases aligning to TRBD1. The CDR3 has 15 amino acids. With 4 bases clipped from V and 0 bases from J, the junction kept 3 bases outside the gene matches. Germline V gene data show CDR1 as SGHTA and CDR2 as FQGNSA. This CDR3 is CASSSGQISYNEQFF. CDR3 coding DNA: TGTGCCAGCAGCTCGGGACAGATCTCCTACAATGAGCAGTTCTTC.

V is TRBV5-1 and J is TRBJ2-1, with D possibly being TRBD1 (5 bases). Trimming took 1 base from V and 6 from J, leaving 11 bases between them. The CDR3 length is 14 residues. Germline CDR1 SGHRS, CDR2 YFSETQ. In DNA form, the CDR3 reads TGCGCCAGCAGCTTGCCGCAGGGAACCAATGAGCAGTTCTTC. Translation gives CASSLPQGTNEQFF.

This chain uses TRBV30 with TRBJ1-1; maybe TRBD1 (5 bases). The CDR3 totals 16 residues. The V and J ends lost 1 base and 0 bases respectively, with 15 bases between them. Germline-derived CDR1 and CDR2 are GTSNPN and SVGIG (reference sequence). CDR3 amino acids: CAWSGGRRHMNTEAFF. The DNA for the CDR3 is TGTGCCTGGAGTGGGGGCAGGAGACACATGAACACTGAAGCTTTCTTT.